This TCR beta chain was observed in a study of blood T cell repertoires in COVID-19. CDR1 is KGHSH, CDR2 LQKENI, per germline. CDR3 length equals 15 residues. Trimming shortened V by 3 bases and J by 3 bases, and 11 bases separated the two germline ends. Individuals aged roughly 18 to 95 years were recruited from 24 US areas. Cohort assignment relied on participant-reported clinical history. In the study's own analysis: Estimates of nucleated cell counts were drawn from the amplification of reference gene primers. Produced via immunoSEQ multiplex PCR; TCRdb's table is partial and in-frame only. The D gene and trimming were derived from the DNA, and the V and J assignments and clone size from that table. Of a few hundred thousand clones listed, nearly 90% are singletons.

The source is a woman under 40 who had recovered from COVID-19. This sequence joins TRBV18 and TRBJ1-4; a possible D gene is TRBD1 (5 bases). Specimen: PBMCs or T cells enriched from blood (not recorded which). CDR3 coding DNA: TGTGCCAGCTCACCGCAGGGATGGGCTAATGAAAAACTGTTTTTT. Its protein product is CASSPQGWANEKLFF.